What follows is one TCR beta chain and its context. The data belong to a study of cytomegalovirus exposure and HLA in healthy donors. With 4 bases removed from V and 4 bases from J, the gap between germline ends came to 11 bases. The CDR3 runs to 13 residues. Per the germline V gene, CDR1 is SGDLS and CDR2 is YYNGEE. PCR employed 60 Vbeta and 13 Jbeta primers. Some clones are missing from TCRdb's copy, which holds only in-frame ones; the method was immunoSEQ multiplex PCR. The sample has some 140,000 clones; roughly 79% are singletons. The chain has TRBV9 and TRBJ1-1; no reliable D call. Sample: PBMCs. This TCR derives from a woman aged 18-29 years in good health and CMV-seronegative. Here the CDR3 reads CASSLRGLTEAFF. CDR3 nucleotides: TGTGCCAGCAGCCTTCGCGGGCTCACTGAAGCTTTCTTT.